The 5 T cell receptor beta chains listed next were all sequenced from one sample in a study of CD8 T cells in Susac syndrome (dated by TCRdb to the late 2010s). Receptors were amplified or captured by the immunoSEQ multiplex PCR assay. RNA was extracted using the RNeasy kit, and roughly 0.45 to 1 ug of the RNA was reverse transcribed with random hexamers. Clones were called with MiXCR by TCRdb after fastp trimmed the public reads at Q25, and only in-frame beta chains were retained. CDR3 protein sequences are deduplicated, and each keeps its most common genes and DNA. Here the sample has about 80,000 distinct CDR3 sequences; around 94% occur a single time. The ten top clones hold roughly 0.27% of the sample. Source material: CD8+ T cells from PBMCs. The receptor source for this set is a human donor in good health.

This chain links TRBV24-1 with TRBJ2-1, with a tentative D call TRBD2 (6 bases). V lost 3 bases and J lost 9, with 23 bases in between. This CDR3 is 17 amino acids long. Germline V CDR1 and CDR2: KGHDR, SFDVKD. CDR3 protein: CATSDEGPSGSPTEQFF. CDR3 nucleotides: TGTGCCACCAGTGATGAGGGGCCCAGCGGGTCCCCAACTGAGCAGTTCTTC.

As DNA, the CDR3 is TGCAGTGCCACCGGGAGCGGGAGTATACCAGATACGCAGTATTTT. Translation: CSATGSGSIPDTQYF. This chain connects TRBV20-1 to TRBJ2-3, with TRBD2 matching 8 bases. The CDR3 sequence is 15 residues long. From germline, CDR1 is DFQATT and CDR2 SNEGSKA (reference sequence). V was clipped by 6 bases and J by 4 bases; unmatched bases: 12.

This chain's CDR3 is CASSPISNGELFF. CDR3 bases: TGTGCCAGCAGCCCGATAAGCAACGGGGAGCTGTTTTTT. The chain has TRBV4-2 and TRBJ2-2; D is unclear. V was pared by 4 bases and J by 7 bases, with 10 bases between. From germline, CDR1 is LGHNA and CDR2 YNFKEQ. The CDR3 has 13 amino acids.

V gene TRBV7-2 combines with J gene TRBJ2-7, with 7 positions matching TRBD1. The CDR3 contains 13 residues. V lost 8 bases, J lost 2 bases, and 6 bases stayed unmatched. Germline values: CDR1 SGHTA, CDR2 FQGNSA. The DNA for the CDR3 is TGTGCCAGCCGACCCGGGACAGCCTACGAGCAGTACTTC. Protein sequence: CASRPGTAYEQYF.

CDR3: CASSLRASGQPANEQFF. CDR3 coding DNA: TGTGCCAGCAGCTTACGGGCCTCGGGACAGCCCGCAAATGAGCAGTTCTTC. The chain uses TRBV7-9 and TRBJ2-1; the match to TRBD1 covers 7 bases. The V and J ends lost 2 bases and 7 bases, in that order; junction bases with no gene match: 14. Germline V gives CDR1 SEHNR, CDR2 FQNEAQ (reference sequence). This CDR3 has 17 residues. Complete variable domain (other parts from reference TRBV7-9 and TRBJ2-1): DTGVSQNPRHKITKRGQNVTFRCDPISEHNRLYWYRQTLGQGPEFLTYFQNEAQLEKSRLLSDRFSAERPKGSFSTLEIQRTEQGDSAMYLCASSLRASGQPANEQFFGPGTRLTVL.